These T cell receptor beta chains were read from a single sample in a study of cytomegalovirus exposure and HLA in healthy donors. Repertoires were generated with immunoSEQ multiplex PCR, while TCRdb's copy carries only in-frame clones and drops some. The sample has approximately 190,000 clones, 70% to 85% seen once; the top ten hold about an eighth. Sequenced sample: PBMCs. These receptor sequences come from a woman aged 25 to 39 in good health and CMV-seropositive. CDR3s include the opening cysteine and the closing phenylalanine or tryptophan. A D gene is named only where the DNA matches it firmly. The size entry is marked missing in some rows and otherwise reads once, few, many or a size class.

abundance,v_gene,j_gene,d_gene,CDR3nt,CDR3aa
.,TRBV29-1,TRBJ1-2,.,TGCAGCGCCAGACTCACGGGGGACTATGGCTACACCTTC,CSARLTGDYGYTF
.,TRBV7-9,TRBJ1-1,.,TGTGCCAGCAGCTTAGGGGCTGGCACTGAAGCTTTCTTT,CASSLGAGTEAFF
.,TRBV2,TRBJ2-7,TRBD1,TGTGCCAGCAGTTACGGGACAGGGGGCTACGAGCAGTACTTC,CASSYGTGGYEQYF
.,TRBV5-1,TRBJ2-2,.,TGCGCCAGCAGCTTGGGGGACTTTCGAACCGGGGAGCTGTTTTTT,CASSLGDFRTGELFF
.,TRBV5-1,TRBJ2-3,TRBD2,TGCGCCAGCAGCCTTTGGACTAGCGGGAGCACAGATACGCAGTATTTT,CASSLWTSGSTDTQYF
.,TRBV9,TRBJ2-2,TRBD1,TGTGCCAGCGCCGGGGAACAGGGGCGAAACACCGGGGAGCCGTTTTTT,CASAGEQGRNTGEPFF
.,TRBV5-4,TRBJ1-2,TRBD1,TGTGCCAGCAGCTCAGGACAGGGGAAGGGGCGCGACCCATATGGCTACACCTTC,CASSSGQGKGRDPYGYTF
.,TRBV6-5,TRBJ2-1,.,TGTGCCAGCTCAGCGGTTTTCAACTCCTACAATGAGCAGTTCTTC,CASSAVFNSYNEQFF
few,TRBV10-3,TRBJ1-5,.,TGTGCCATCAGTGAGCTTGATCAGCCCCAGCATTTT,CAISELDQPQHF
once,TRBV2,TRBJ2-5,.,TGTGCCAGCACCGGTAGAGAGACCCAGTACTTC,CASTGRETQYF
.,TRBV6-1,TRBJ1-2,TRBD1,TGTGCCAGCCATATCACAGGGGTAGCGAACTATGGCTACACCTTC,CASHITGVANYGYTF
.,TRBV13,TRBJ2-6,.,TGTGCCAGCGGCACAGGGAAAGCGGGGGCCAACGTCCTGACTTTC,CASGTGKAGANVLTF
.,TRBV4-2,TRBJ1-2,.,TGTGCCAGCAGCCAAGCAGCTAACTATGGCTACACCTTC,CASSQAANYGYTF
.,TRBV27,TRBJ2-5,.,TGTGCCAGCAGTTTGGGCCAGGGGGGAGCGGACCAAGAGACCCAGTACTTC,CASSLGQGGADQETQYF
.,TRBV9,TRBJ1-5,.,TGTGCCAGCAGCGTGACAGGTGATAGCAATCAGCCCCAGCATTTT,CASSVTGDSNQPQHF
.,TRBV2,TRBJ1-5,TRBD1,TGTGCCAGCAGTCAACTCTTGTCGGGACAGGGCAATCAGCCCCAGCATTTT,CASSQLLSGQGNQPQHF
.,TRBV28,TRBJ1-5,.,TGTGCCAGCAGTTTTAACAGGGAGGGTCAGCCCCAGCATTTT,CASSFNREGQPQHF
once,TRBV19,TRBJ2-7,TRBD1,TGTGCCAGTAGTACCCAGACAGGGGGCTACGAGCAGTACTTC,CASSTQTGGYEQYF
.,TRBV9,TRBJ2-2,TRBD2,TGTGCCAGCAGCTCCGGACTAGCGGGGACCAACACCGGGGAGCTGTTTTTT,CASSSGLAGTNTGELFF
.,TRBV27,TRBJ1-1,.,TGTGCCAGCTCCCGCGGGGTTCTGAACACTGAAGCTTTCTTT,CASSRGVLNTEAFF
once,TRBV25-1,TRBJ2-3,.,TGTGCCAGCAGTGATCTCGGGGGTAAGGGAACAGATACGCAGTATTTT,CASSDLGGKGTDTQYF
.,TRBV6-6,TRBJ2-7,.,TGTGCCAGCAGTTACTCGACAGTGCTTGCCGGCCTCGGGCAGTACTTC,CASSYSTVLAGLGQYF
.,TRBV28,TRBJ1-5,.,TGTGCCAGCATCTTGAAGGGGTTCAGTCAGCCCCAGCATTTT,CASILKGFSQPQHF
.,TRBV7-9,TRBJ2-3,.,TGTGCCAGCAGCTTATCTTCAGATACGCAGTATTTT,CASSLSSDTQYF
.,TRBV11-2,TRBJ2-3,TRBD1,TGTGCCAGCAGCTTAGACCCCGAAGGCTTGACAGGGCCCAACGGGGATACGCAGTATTTT,CASSLDPEGLTGPNGDTQYF
few,TRBV7-2,TRBJ1-5,.,TGTGCCAGCAGCTTAGGAGGAGGGGCACAGCCCCAGCATTTT,CASSLGGGAQPQHF
few,TRBV28,TRBJ2-7,.,TGTGCCAGCATCCGGGACTCCCCAGGCGACGAGCAGTACTTC,CASIRDSPGDEQYF
.,TRBV27,TRBJ2-2,.,TGTGCCAGCAGTCCCCATCTACTCACCGGGGAGCTGTTTTTT,CASSPHLLTGELFF
.,TRBV27,TRBJ2-1,.,TGTGCCAGCAGTTTGTCGTACAGGGCAAAGTTCCACAATGAGCAGTTCTTC,CASSLSYRAKFHNEQFF
.,TRBV27,TRBJ2-1,TRBD2,TGTGCCAGCAGGATTGGAAATAGCGGGAGGTCTGGGCAGTTCTTC,CASRIGNSGRSGQFF
.,TRBV30,TRBJ2-1,TRBD2,TGTGCCTGGAGAAGGACTAGAGGATTCGGTGAGCAGTTCTTC,CAWRRTRGFGEQFF
.,TRBV2,TRBJ1-2,.,TGTGCCAGCACCCAGGACTACTATGGCTACACCTTC,CASTQDYYGYTF
.,TRBV19,TRBJ2-1,TRBD2,TGTGCCAGTACCATGGGAGGGAGTAGTGAGCAGTTCTTC,CASTMGGSSEQFF
.,TRBV5-5,TRBJ1-2,.,TGTGCCAGCAGCCTTAGTTCCGGGAACTATGGCTACACCTTC,CASSLSSGNYGYTF
.,TRBV10-2,TRBJ1-2,.,TGCGCCAGCAGTGAGGGACAATATGGCTACACCTTC,CASSEGQYGYTF
once,TRBV13,TRBJ1-2,TRBD1,TGTGCCAGCAGCTCCGGGACAGGGGGCTTTGGCTACACCTTC,CASSSGTGGFGYTF
.,TRBV11-2,TRBJ1-1,.,TGTGCCAGCAGCTTGGGCATAGTTAACGCTGAAGCTTTCTTT,CASSLGIVNAEAFF
once,TRBV7-2,TRBJ1-5,.,TGTGCCAGCAGCGTAAAAATCGGAGAGCCCCAGCATTTT,CASSVKIGEPQHF
once,TRBV7-3,TRBJ2-1,.,TGTGCCAGCAGCTTAGGGGACATAGGCGGGAGAACTAATGAGCAGTTCTTC,CASSLGDIGGRTNEQFF
once,TRBV14,TRBJ2-4,.,TGTGCCAGCAGCCAAGTGTTAGGGGTTCAGTACTTC,CASSQVLGVQYF
.,TRBV2,TRBJ1-5,.,TGTGCCAGCAGTGAACTGGCCGGCAATCAGCCCCAGCATTTT,CASSELAGNQPQHF
.,TRBV5-1,TRBJ1-1,.,TGCGCCAGCAGCCCCCGGGACATAAACACTGAAGCTTTCTTT,CASSPRDINTEAFF
.,TRBV10-3,TRBJ2-7,TRBD2,TGTGCCATCAGCGCTGGGACTAGCGGGAACAGCGGTACCGAGCAGTACTTC,CAISAGTSGNSGTEQYF
.,TRBV18,TRBJ1-1,TRBD1,TGTGCCAGCTCACAAGGACAGGGGGAAGCTTTCTTT,CASSQGQGEAFF
.,TRBV15,TRBJ1-1,.,TGTGCCACCAGCAGGACAGAGAACACTGAAGCTTTCTTT,CATSRTENTEAFF
once,TRBV7-9,TRBJ2-7,TRBD2,TGTGCCAGCAGCCCCGTCCGGACTAGCGGGAGCAGCGAGCAGTACTTC,CASSPVRTSGSSEQYF
.,TRBV4-1,TRBJ2-2,.,TGCGCCAGCAGCCAAGAGGGCTACCTAACCGGGGAGCTGTTTTTT,CASSQEGYLTGELFF
.,TRBV30,TRBJ1-4,TRBD1,TGTGCCTGGAGTCCACGGACAGGGGTTGAAAAACTGTTTTTT,CAWSPRTGVEKLFF
few,TRBV12-5,TRBJ1-5,TRBD1,TGTGCTAGTGGGACAGGGGAAATGAGGCCCCAGCATTTT,CASGTGEMRPQHF
.,TRBV6-1,TRBJ1-5,.,TGTGCCAGCAGTGAAGAAGATAACTATAGCAATCAGCCCCAGCATTTT,CASSEEDNYSNQPQHF
.,TRBV6-5,TRBJ1-3,.,TGTGCCAGCACTTCGGGAGCTGGAAACACCATATATTTT,CASTSGAGNTIYF
.,TRBV6-1,TRBJ2-5,.,TGTGCCAGCAGTGAAGGGTACCAGTACCAAGAGACCCAGTACTTC,CASSEGYQYQETQYF
.,TRBV5-6,TRBJ2-1,.,TGTGCCAGCAGCTTACAGGTATCCTCCTACAATGAGCAGTTCTTC,CASSLQVSSYNEQFF
.,TRBV4-2,TRBJ2-1,TRBD2,TGTGCCAGCAGCCCGGGACTAGCGGGAAGTGAGCAGTTCTTC,CASSPGLAGSEQFF
.,TRBV19,TRBJ1-2,.,TGTGCCAGTAGTACTCAGGGGCTCCGGTATGGCTACACCTTC,CASSTQGLRYGYTF